The entry below describes one T cell receptor beta chain. Which antigen it targets is not known. No base-level quality is on record; no much larger clone is a single base apart. Per the germline V gene (reference sequence), SGHNT is the CDR1 and YYREEE is the CDR2. CDR3 length: 14 amino acids, cysteine to phenylalanine. Here the CDR3 DNA is all that survives: 42 bases in frame from base 1. After removal of 0 bases from V and 6 bases from J, the junction retains 3 bases not matched to a gene. This specimen belongs to a study of cytomegalovirus exposure and HLA in healthy donors listed by TCRdb under 2017. Notes on the research overall: An earlier analysis of 587 of the donors reported under 300 Gb of sequence data and 95 million to 120 million unique TCR beta sequences obtained from around 180 million T cells. Of the approximately 400 genotyped donors, roughly 76% were placed in the genetic ancestry cluster associated with self-reported Caucasian donors. A later genetic analysis took genome-wide SNP genotypes for about 65% of the 666 donors and used that subset as a discovery cohort. To predict cytomegalovirus infection status, the study combined high-throughput TCR immunosequencing, statistical association of individual TCRs with disease status, and machine learning. Across 398 genotyped donors of the cohort, an average of about 220,000 unique TCR beta nucleotide sequences per donor were sequenced, and approximately 17% of those sequences were non-productive. Rather than drawing on any new phenotypic data, the later analysis identified candidate immune exposures from TCR beta sequences and the way those sequences occurred across donors. A separate validation cohort of 100 to 150 different subjects was used in addition to the roughly 700-subject first cohort. Donor age, sex, ethnicity and CMV serostatus were compiled alongside the repertoire data. The study profiled the T cell repertoires of under 700 subjects by immunosequencing and related them to cytomegalovirus serostatus. All discovery cohort repertoires had been generated on a single sequencing platform. The aim of the study was to test whether cataloging public T cell receptors could identify signatures of past pathogen exposure. Class I and class II HLA loci were covered by the typing at four-digit resolution. Four or five DR-DQ haplotypes were treated as single units for association and clustering because of strong linkage in the cohort. The number of typed donors differed by locus: roughly 620-630 for A, B, C, DRB1 and DQB1; 500 to 550 for DQA1; 606 for DPA1; and 400 to 480 for DPB1. Roughly 300 gigabases of sequencing data and 70 million to 95 million unique TCR sequences made up an early release that covered around 640 HLA-typed donors. An earlier analysis of around 540 of the donors applied high-throughput TCR beta sequencing to assess whether each TCR beta V gene segment acted as functional or pseudogenic. A later analysis re-analyzed previously published TCR beta repertoires from about 730 donors and added high-resolution HLA genotyping to study TCR occurrence patterns.

In total, about 650 healthy bone marrow donors made up the cohort. At the time of sampling, all cohort members were nominally healthy, though unrecorded immune exposures were likely present. The donor tested CMV seronegative and was one of the 352 seronegative cohort members. A peripheral blood sample was collected from each donor, and TCR beta sequencing was performed on peripheral blood mononuclear cells. Genomic DNA extraction from the blood cell samples was performed with the Qiagen DNeasy Blood Extraction Kit. To prepare the library, the immunoSEQ multiplex PCR assay was applied. For the multiplex PCR, a mixture combining 60 forward primers for TCR Vbeta segments and 13 reverse primers for TCR Jbeta segments was used. The CDR3 region of rearranged TCR beta genes was amplified from genomic DNA by a multiplex PCR assay. On the Illumina HiSeq System, the amplified TCR beta libraries were sequenced as 87-base-pair reads. The published analysis was carried out like this. A later analysis counted some 80 million unique TCR beta chains across the 640 or so repertoires, and some 11 million of these chains were shared by at least two donors. Raw reads were error-corrected and collapsed into unique sequences with a nearest-neighbor algorithm that merged closely related sequences to remove PCR and sequencing errors. CDR3 sequences were aligned to IMGT reference sequences to assign V, D and J gene segments. For a sequence to be retained, a match of at least six nucleotides was required to both a V gene segment and a J gene segment. A rearrangement was called productive if the CDR3 had no stop codons and remained in frame with V and J, and every other rearrangement was called non-productive. CDR3 was defined according to IMGT convention as the region running from the second conserved V-encoded cysteine to the conserved J-encoded phenylalanine. Sequences without an unambiguous match to a single V gene segment were excluded from the earlier analysis of a few hundred of the donors. In an earlier analysis of approximately 500 of the donors, a V segment was called functional when productive rearrangements were above 56.7%, and segregating when the standard deviation between donors exceeded 5%. A statistical classification framework was developed to diagnose cytomegalovirus status using the catalog of TCR beta chain sequences. In a later analysis, TCR nucleotide sequences were compared against IMGT/GENE-DB human TR gene sequences so that V and J genes could be assigned. The TCRdist pipeline was used in a later analysis to assign CDR3 sequences and most-parsimonious VDJ recombination scenarios. A later analysis defined each TCR beta chain by its CDR3 amino acid sequence plus V-gene family, and excluded reads lacking a unique V-gene family. As a way to deal with suspected cross-contamination and a sequencing artifact, a later analysis dropped approximately 590 nucleotide sequences that were highly shared and had low generation probability. In a later analysis, a clonal expansion index for each public chain was calculated from normalized within-repertoire ranks of inferred template counts. Generation probabilities in a later analysis came from a VDJ recombination model fitted to out-of-frame rearrangements, and those results were checked against IGoR. In a later analysis, TCR-TCR, TCR-HLA and TCR-CMV co-occurrence was scored with hypergeometric tests, and a repertoire-size bias correction was applied to TCR pairs. False discovery rates were estimated in a later analysis by permuting HLA or CMV assignments 20 times. In a later analysis, co-occurring TCRs were grouped with DBSCAN, and TCRdist sequence similarity was added when clustering was performed within HLA-allele-positive subsets. Repertoires with fewer than 30,000 or more than 120,000 public chains, plus five repertoires with anomalous nucleotide sharing, were excluded from co-occurrence clustering. What TCRdb holds here is the immuneACCESS table cut down to in-frame rearrangements. Part of the clones is not present; checked against another copy, under half of the missing clones reflect an unresolved V gene, and the others are unexplained. That table gives V, J and clone size, and the DNA gave D and trimming. The sample includes some 140,000 clones, with more than 75% observed a single time. Clones ranked in the top ten supply around 3.1% of the sample.

Overall results and qualifications from the work: The classifier was reported to diagnose cytomegalovirus status with high specificity and sensitivity in both the original and validation cohorts. Because counts were too low, seventeen rarely observed V segments, including chromosome 9 orphons, were left out of the earlier analysis of some 640 of the donors. Only TCR beta chains were sequenced in this cohort, and the absence of alpha or paired-chain data limited detectable features. According to a later analysis, parvovirus B19, influenza, CMV and Epstein-Barr virus appeared linked to several top co-occurrence clusters. A later analysis found that TCR association rates varied across HLA loci, with DRB1 alleles showing the most associated TCRs and HLA-C alleles the fewest. A further reported finding was that TCR beta sequences accurately predicted the HLA-A and HLA-B alleles for most subjects in the first cohort. When HLA alleles, especially DR and DQ, strongly co-occurred, TCR associations were difficult to assign to individual alleles. Because HLA typing was unavailable for some donors at each locus, only the typed subset was used in association tests. Compared with the roughly 700-donor mean, donors in an Asian-associated ancestry cluster had fewer N-insertions in productive TCRs, according to a later genetic analysis. Most CMV-associated TCR beta chains appeared to be HLA-restricted in a later analysis, and the HLA associations seemed to be driven largely by CMV exposure. In vitro tests confirmed that a few of the cytomegalovirus-associated TCR beta chains recognize cytomegalovirus antigens. Presence/absence analyses assumed roughly uniform sequencing depth across donors, an assumption that may not hold. Correlated functional status among segregating V segments might reflect linkage disequilibrium, but an unknown experimental factor could not be ruled out. A later analysis associated 17,000 or so TCR beta sequences with specific HLA alleles at a false discovery rate of 0.05. Most TCR sequences were seen in very few donors, while some public TCRs were found in many individuals. In a later genetic analysis, a missense DCLRE1C variant was associated with V-gene and J-gene trimming of TCR beta chains, and the association was replicated in an independent cohort. Compared with equally common non-associated chains, HLA-associated TCR beta chains in a later analysis were more clonally expanded and had lower generation probabilities. A total of 150 to 200 TCR beta chains were listed by the study as associated with cytomegalovirus. The sequencing pipeline was judged likely to have produced a cluster of highly shared sequence variants as a technical artifact. CMV serostatus was the only immune exposure information available for the cohort. Some IMGT-functional V segments, including TRBV6-2 and TRBV6-3, could not be told apart with the 87-base-pair reads, so those segments were excluded. The authors suggested that the approach could potentially be generalized to other disease states and immunological phenotypes. In an earlier analysis of 587 of the donors, most TCR beta V segments appeared in productive rearrangements about 90% or about 30% of the time, broadly matching IMGT annotations.

The TCR sequence derives from a female donor in good health and CMV-seronegative. This chain is built from TRBV5-4 and TRBJ1-2; TRBD1 fits 9 bases in the junction. Sequenced input: PBMCs. In nucleotide form, the sequence is TGTGCCAGCAGCTTGGGGACAGGGGTGGATGGCTACACCTTC. Translation gives CASSLGTGVDGYTF.